The 3 T cell receptor beta chains given below trace back to one sample, sequenced in a study of blood T cell repertoires in COVID-19. TCRdb's copy holds only in-frame clones and misses some; the assay was immunoSEQ multiplex PCR. The repertoire holds about 140,000 clones, with about 80% as singletons. Material for sequencing was peripheral blood. Receptor source: a man aged 65-85 years who had recovered from COVID-19.

The rearrangement uses TRBV12-3 or TRBV12-4 and TRBJ2-7; possibly TRBD1 for D (5 bases). Trimming took 5 bases from V and 4 from J, leaving 9 bases between them. The CDR3 extends over 12 amino acids. The CDR3 region is CASSLQGYEQYF. The CDR3 DNA reads TGTGCCAGCAGTCTCCAGGGATACGAGCAGTACTTC.

The sample holds a few counts of this clone. The V call is TRBV28, the J call TRBJ1-6; D unresolved. In germline, CDR1 is MDHEN, CDR2 SYDVKM. This CDR3 is 16 amino acids long. The V end lost 4 bases, the J end lost 5 bases, and 15 bases lay between the germline ends. The CDR3 here is CASSSGNTGNNSPLHF. In nucleotides, the CDR3 is TGTGCCAGCAGTTCCGGGAACACGGGGAATAATTCACCCCTCCACTTT.

This clone was seen a few times. The chain carries TRBV19 and TRBJ2-7; D not certain. CDR1 is LNHDA and CDR2 is SQIVND in the germline V gene (reference sequence). The CDR3 totals 13 residues. Trimming cost V 8 bases and J 1 base, with 12 bases left between them. CDR3 sequence: CASSRRYSYEQYF. The CDR3 DNA reads as TGTGCCAGTTCTCGCAGATATTCCTACGAGCAGTACTTC.